This entry lists 27 T cell receptor beta chains sequenced from one sample in a study of CD8 T cells in Susac syndrome. Reverse transcription used roughly 0.45 to 1 ug RNA and random hexamers. TCRdb reprocessed the immunoSEQ multiplex PCR reads with MiXCR, giving one entry per CDR3 protein. The sample consists of 250,000 to 300,000 distinct CDR3 sequences, about 89% of them appearing once. Material for sequencing was CD8+ T cells from PBMCs. The receptors shown here come from a human donor with multiple sclerosis.

CDR3 region: CASSGGPTRVLPYEQYF. CDR3 in DNA: TGTGCCAGCAGCGGCGGCCCCACCAGGGTACTACCCTACGAGCAGTACTTC. The rearrangement uses TRBV9 and TRBJ2-7, with D maybe TRBD1 (5 bases). Germline CDR1 and CDR2: SGDLS and YYNGEE. V dropped 3 bases and J dropped 2 bases, with 21 bases sitting between them. The CDR3 runs 17 residues. Using reference TRBV9 and TRBJ2-7 for the parts outside the CDR3, the full variable domain is DSGVTQTPKHLITATGQRVTLRCSPRSGDLSVYWYQQSLDQGLQFLIQYYNGEERAKGNILERFSAQQFPDLHSELNLSSLELGDSALYFCASSGGPTRVLPYEQYFGPGTRLTVT.

This clonotype was detected only once. The rearrangement links TRBV20-1 to TRBJ1-6; D unresolved. Trimming cost V 3 bases and J 4 bases, with 22 bases left between them. This CDR3 contains 18 residues. CDR1 is DFQATT and CDR2 is SNEGSKA in the germline V gene (reference sequence). CDR3 loop: CSASVVTKGPEYNSPLHF. The CDR3 bases are TGCAGTGCTAGCGTCGTGACGAAAGGGCCGGAGTATAATTCACCCCTCCACTTT.

This chain links TRBV6-5 with TRBJ2-7; D uncertain. The V and J ends lost 0 bases and 3 bases respectively, with 9 bases between them. CDR1 is MNHEY, CDR2 SVGAGI, per germline. The CDR3 spans 14 residues. The CDR3 nucleotides are TGTGCCAGCAGTTACTCGGTAGGATACTACGAGCAGTACTTC. It encodes CASSYSVGYYEQYF.

CDR3: CASSLLAGDVSYNEQFF. CDR3 nucleotides: TGTGCCAGCAGCTTATTAGCGGGAGATGTCTCCTACAATGAGCAGTTCTTC. The V gene is TRBV7-3, the J gene TRBJ2-1, with TRBD2 identical over 9 bases. V lost 2 bases and J lost 0; bases outside the gene matches: 5. The germline CDR1 and CDR2 sequences are SGHTA and FQGTGA. The CDR3 has 17 amino acids. Based on the CDR3 plus reference TRBV7-3 and TRBJ2-1, the full variable domain is GAGVSQTPSNKVTEKGKYVELRCDPISGHTALYWYRQSLGQGPEFLIYFQGTGAADDSGLPNDRFFAVRPEGSVSTLKIQRTERGDSAVYLCASSLLAGDVSYNEQFFGPGTRLTVL.

V and J are TRBV2 and TRBJ2-7; no clear D gene. The CDR3 covers 15 residues. With 7 bases removed from V and 4 bases from J, the gap between germline ends came to 20 bases. Germline CDR1 SNHLY, CDR2 FYNNEI. In nucleotides, the CDR3 is TGTGCCAGCAAGGTTTCGGCCTCCCCCTTTTACGAGCAGTACTTC. It is translated as CASKVSASPFYEQYF.

This clonotype was seen just once. The CDR3 DNA follows: TGTGCCAGCAGTGGACAAGGACTCACCTACGAGCAGTACTTC. It codes for CASSGQGLTYEQYF. V usage is TRBV27 and J usage is TRBJ2-7; the D call may be TRBD1 or TRBD2 (5 bases each). V shed 5 bases and J shed 2 bases, with 13 bases lying between them. Germline lookup yields CDR1 MNHEY and CDR2 SMNVEV (reference sequence). The CDR3 extends over 14 amino acids.

The genes are TRBV19 and TRBJ2-7; the D gene could be TRBD1 or TRBD2 (5 bases each). There are 14 residues in the CDR3. Trimming removed 8 bases at V and 2 bases at J, with 16 bases between. Germline V gives CDR1 LNHDA, CDR2 SQIVND (reference sequence). The CDR3 nucleotides read TGTGCCAGTTCTACCGGGACGGAGGCCTACGAGCAGTACTTC. This codes for CASSTGTEAYEQYF. The full variable domain, rest sourced from reference TRBV19 and TRBJ2-7, is DGGITQSPKYLFRKEGQNVTLSCEQNLNHDAMYWYRQDPGQGLRLIYYSQIVNDFQKGDIAEGYSVSREKKESFPLTVTSAQKNPTAFYLCASSTGTEAYEQYFGPGTRLTVT.

This chain connects TRBV12-3 or TRBV12-4 to TRBJ2-3, with D unresolved. The CDR3 has 12 amino acids. The V end lost 3 bases, the J end lost 11 bases, and 12 bases lay between the germline ends. The CDR3 here is CASSFDSKGQYF. The CDR3 bases are TGTGCCAGCAGTTTCGACTCGAAGGGGCAGTATTTT.

This chain uses TRBV4-2 with TRBJ2-3; no reliable D call. The CDR3 sequence is 17 residues long. V dropped 0 bases and J dropped 2 bases, with 15 bases sitting between them. Germline V gene data show CDR1 as LGHNA and CDR2 as YNFKEQ. The CDR3 bases are TGTGCCAGCAGCCAAGATCTTGTAGGGATGGTCACAGATACGCAGTATTTT. This gives the protein CASSQDLVGMVTDTQYF.

The chain links TRBV28 to TRBJ2-7, with no clear D. From germline, CDR1 is MDHEN and CDR2 SYDVKM. Trimming took off 3 bases at V and 2 bases at J, with 11 bases between the two ends. The CDR3 consists of 14 residues. CDR3 region: CASSFGKYTYEQYF. The CDR3 DNA reads as TGTGCCAGCAGTTTTGGGAAATATACCTACGAGCAGTACTTC.

The chain carries TRBV4-3 and TRBJ2-1; 8 bases are a match to TRBD2. The junction had 7 bases not matched to a gene; V was cut back by 0 bases and J by 9 bases. Germline assignment: CDR1 LGHNA and CDR2 YSLEER. The length of the CDR3 is 15 residues. The CDR3 here is CASSQDRGLAGEQFF. The CDR3 DNA is TGCGCCAGCAGCCAAGATCGGGGCCTAGCGGGTGAGCAGTTCTTC.

This rearrangement joins TRBV27 to TRBJ2-3; D is unresolved. Germline V gene data show CDR1 as MNHEY and CDR2 as SMNVEV (reference sequence). V was cut by 0 bases and J by 0 bases, with 7 bases left in between. CDR3 size: 15 residues. DNA for the CDR3: TGTGCCAGCAGTTTATCCCCGATAAGCACAGATACGCAGTATTTT. Translating gives CASSLSPISTDTQYF.

The rearrangement joins TRBV29-1 to TRBJ2-1, with TRBD1 matching over 7 bases. Losses at the gene ends were 6 bases for V and 1 base for J; bases not matched to a gene: 6. Germline CDR1 and CDR2: SQVTM and ANQGSEA. The CDR3 is 14 residues long. CDR3 in amino acids: CSVSRGSSYNEQFF. Here the CDR3 DNA reads TGCAGCGTCTCCAGGGGGTCATCCTACAATGAGCAGTTCTTC.

This clonotype has only a few counts. The chain recombines TRBV5-4 with TRBJ1-2, with a weak D call TRBD1 (5 bases). CDR1 SGHNT and CDR2 YYREEE come from the germline V gene (reference sequence). The CDR3 is 14 residues long. With 2 bases removed from V and 4 bases from J, the gap between germline ends came to 12 bases. DNA of the CDR3: TGTGCCAGCAGCTTATCTGGGGCGAGCTATGGCTACACCTTC. As protein: CASSLSGASYGYTF.

This clonotype was observed a few times. The chain recombines TRBV15 with TRBJ2-7, with 7 nucleotides matching TRBD2. The CDR3 runs to 15 residues. Germline loops: CDR1 LNHNV, CDR2 YYDKDF (reference sequence). V trimming: 2 bases; J trimming: 0 bases; junction bases outside the gene matches: 4. CDR3 nucleotide sequence: TGTGCCACCAGCAGACAGGGAGGGAGCTCCTACGAGCAGTACTTC. Amino acids: CATSRQGGSSYEQYF.

The J gene is TRBJ1-2, the V gene TRBV27, with TRBD1 as a possible D gene (5 bases). This CDR3 spans 19 amino acids. V was clipped by 3 bases and J by 6 bases, with 29 bases between them. Germline loops: CDR1 MNHEY, CDR2 SMNVEV (reference sequence). The CDR3 DNA reads TGTGCCAGCAGTTTTCAGAGTGTCAGGTCGGGACTAGGAATTGATGGCTACACCTTC. Translating gives CASSFQSVRSGLGIDGYTF.

This chain links TRBV5-1 with TRBJ1-2, with TRBD1 matching 7 bases. This CDR3 comprises 16 residues. V was clipped by 4 bases and J by 5 bases; unmatched bases: 14. The germline CDR1 and CDR2 sequences are SGHRS and YFSETQ. Here the CDR3 reads CASSQTAGTESYGYTF. CDR3 DNA: TGCGCCAGCAGCCAAACGGCCGGGACAGAGAGTTATGGCTACACCTTC.

The chain combines TRBV20-1 with TRBJ2-1; tentative D call: TRBD2 (6 bases). The germline V gene encodes CDR1 DFQATT and CDR2 SNEGSKA (reference sequence). Between the trimmed V and J ends, which lost 3 bases and 0 bases, there was a span of 12 bases. The CDR3 covers 15 residues. CDR3 bases: TGCAGTGCTAGTCCCGCGGGGACCTCCTACAATGAGCAGTTCTTC. It specifies CSASPAGTSYNEQFF.

The rearrangement joins TRBV24-1 to TRBJ2-2; no firm D call. CDR3 length: 14 amino acids. Germline CDR1 and CDR2: KGHDR and SFDVKD. V was cut by 7 bases and J by 6 bases, with 14 bases left in between. In DNA, the CDR3 is TGTGCCACCAGCCGGACCCCTACCGCCGGGGAGCTGTTTTTT. Protein product: CATSRTPTAGELFF.

In the case of this clonotype: Sequence at one end of the junction differs from germline and may be a read error. The chain couples TRBV7-2 to TRBJ2-7, with 9 bases aligning to TRBD2. The CDR3 extends over 14 amino acids. Germline V gene lookup returns CDR1 SGHTA and CDR2 FQGNSA. The CDR3 DNA sequence: TGTGCCAGCAGCCTAGCGGGGTCGGGCTACGAGCAGTACTTC. The encoded protein is CASSLAGSGYEQYF.

V gene TRBV27 combines with J gene TRBJ2-1; no clear D gene. Trimming shortened V by 3 bases and J by 4 bases, and 7 bases separated the two germline ends. Germline V CDR1 and CDR2: MNHEY, SMNVEV (reference sequence). The CDR3 is made up of 13 amino acids. The CDR3 sequence is CASSFSMYNEQFF. In nucleotides, the CDR3 is TGTGCCAGCAGTTTTTCTATGTACAATGAGCAGTTCTTC.

The chain links TRBV30 to TRBJ2-2; a weak D match, TRBD2 (5 bases). Trimming removed 3 bases from V and 5 bases from J, with 7 bases in between. CDR3 length: 12 amino acids. Looked up from germline, CDR1 is GTSNPN and CDR2 is SVGIG (reference sequence). The CDR3 sequence is CAWREVTGELFF. CDR3 sequence (DNA): TGTGCCTGGAGGGAGGTTACCGGGGAGCTGTTTTTT.

The chain employs TRBV19 and TRBJ2-1, with D maybe TRBD2 (6 bases). The CDR3 runs 16 residues. CDR1 is LNHDA, CDR2 SQIVND, per germline (reference sequence). V was pared by 4 bases and J by 1 base, with 14 bases between. Here the CDR3 DNA reads TGTGCCAGTAGTAGAGGAGCGGGTGCTTCCTACAATGAGCAGTTCTTC. Translated: CASSRGAGASYNEQFF.

The V gene is TRBV7-2, the J gene TRBJ2-5; perhaps TRBD2 as D (6 bases). The CDR3 covers 16 residues. Germline V gene lookup returns CDR1 SGHTA and CDR2 FQGNSA. V was shortened by 1 base and J by 2 bases, with 14 bases between the two germline ends. CDR3 in DNA: TGTGCCAGCAGCTTAGTCGAGTCTGGACTACAAGAGACCCAGTACTTC. Amino acids: CASSLVESGLQETQYF.

This chain joins TRBV7-9 and TRBJ1-5; TRBD1 might be the D (5 bases). V gave up 5 bases and J gave up 6 bases, with 17 bases separating them. In germline, CDR1 is SEHNR, CDR2 FQNEAQ (reference sequence). This CDR3 contains 15 residues. The CDR3 loop reads CASSPGLGDSQPQHF. The CDR3 coding sequence is TGTGCCAGCAGCCCGGGACTGGGCGACAGTCAGCCCCAGCATTTT. The variable domain in full, with the rest retrieved from reference TRBV7-9 and TRBJ1-5, is DTGVSQNPRHKITKRGQNVTFRCDPISEHNRLYWYRQTLGQGPEFLTYFQNEAQLEKSRLLSDRFSAERPKGSFSTLEIQRTEQGDSAMYLCASSPGLGDSQPQHFGDGTRLSIL.

This chain connects TRBV7-9 to TRBJ1-3; TRBD1 agrees at 9 bases. CDR1 SEHNR and CDR2 FQNEAQ come from the germline V gene (reference sequence). V was pared by 4 bases and J by 1 base, with 8 bases of the junction left unmatched. CDR3 length equals 17 residues. CDR3 bases: TGTGCCAGCAGCTCGGGGACAGGGATCGAATCTGGAAACACCATATATTTT. Protein: CASSSGTGIESGNTIYF.

The chain employs TRBV30 and TRBJ2-2, with D hard to call. The CDR3 sequence is 12 residues long. The germline V gene has CDR1 GTSNPN and CDR2 SVGIG (reference sequence). V lost 1 base to trimming and J lost 4 bases, with 4 bases between them. CDR3 nucleotides: TGTGCCTGGAGTGGGCTCACCGGGGAGCTGTTTTTT. The encoded protein is CAWSGLTGELFF. The variable domain in full, completed from reference TRBV30 and TRBJ2-2, reads SQTIHQWPATLVQPVGSPLSLECTVEGTSNPNLYWYRQAAGRGLQLLFYSVGIGQISSEVPQNLSASRPQDRQFILSSKKLLLSDSGFYLCAWSGLTGELFFGEGSRLTVL.